The 16 T cell receptor beta chains given below trace back to one sample, sequenced in a study of T cell clonality in common variable immunodeficiency. This table comes from immunoSEQ multiplex PCR, and its TCRdb copy is limited to in-frame clones, with some not included. This sample has about 34,000 clones and no singletons, with 25% to 30% in the ten largest. Study results and limitations: Reportedly, TCR beta sequences from common variable immunodeficiency showed fewer deletions and N-nucleotide insertions.

Their recognized antigens are unknown. The sequenced material came from peripheral blood mononuclear cells. The receptors derive from a human donor with common variable immunodeficiency.

A remark on this clone: The DNA ends 3 residues before the CDR3 does, and the rest of the CDR3 is filled in from the germline J gene. The chain joins TRBV23-1 to TRBJ2-3, with 8 positions matching TRBD2. TRBV23-1 is an ORF; its function is uncertain. The V gene end was trimmed by 0 bases and the J gene end by 5 bases; junction bases not matched to a gene: 10. The CDR3 contains 17 residues. This CDR3 reads CASSQSYTSGRGDTQYF. The CDR3 bases that were read are TGCGCCAGCAGTCAATCTTACACTAGCGGACGGGGAGATACG.

This clone occurred a few times. The read halts 3 residues ahead of the CDR3 end, with the missing end drawn from the germline J gene. This sequence joins TRBV20-1 and TRBJ2-3, with a tentative D call TRBD2 (5 bases). The CDR3 has 15 residues. CDR1 DFQATT and CDR2 SNEGSKA come from the germline V gene (reference sequence). Between the trimmed V and J ends, which lost 3 bases and 2 bases, there was a span of 15 bases. The sequenced part of the CDR3 DNA is TGCAGTGCTAGTCGGGCGGGCATAACCACAGATACG. This sequence encodes CSASRAGITTDT. The whole CDR3 protein is CSASRAGITTDTQYF.

Ten or more counts support this clone. The read comes to an end 3 residues before the CDR3 does, leaving the germline J gene to fill in the end. The chain is built from TRBV12-5 and TRBJ2-1; D uncertain. CDR3 length: 14 amino acids. V dropped 1 base and J dropped 1 base, with 5 bases sitting between them. The germline V gene encodes CDR1 LGHNT and CDR2 FRNRAP. CDR3 DNA, as far as it was read: TGTGCTAGTGGTTTGGCAGTGTCCTACAATGAG. Its translation: CASGLAVSYNE. The whole CDR3 is CASGLAVSYNEQFF.

To note about this clone: The sequenced fragment ends 3 residues before the CDR3 boundary, so the rest is inferred from the germline J gene. The chain has TRBV7-9 and TRBJ1-3; no reliable D call. The ends were cut back, 1 base at V and 1 base at J, with 5 bases in the middle. The V gene's germline CDR1 is SEHNR and CDR2 FQNEAQ (reference sequence). CDR3 length: 14 residues. The sequenced CDR3 bases are TGTGCCAGCAGCTTAGGCGGTTCTGGAAACACC. It specifies CASSLGGSGNT. The entire CDR3 protein is CASSLGGSGNTIYF.

This clone was detected many times. The read finishes 3 residues shy of the CDR3 end, and the germline J gene is used to complete it. This chain uses TRBV19 with TRBJ2-1; 8 bases are shared with TRBD2. Germline-derived CDR1 and CDR2 are LNHDA and SQIVND (reference sequence). With 3 bases clipped from V and 7 bases from J, the junction kept 11 bases outside the gene matches. CDR3 length: 16 amino acids. The covered CDR3 bases are TGTGCCAGTAGTATCCTTGGGACTAGTTTCAGTAATGAG. Its translation is CASSILGTSFSNE. The CDR3 reads in full as CASSILGTSFSNEQFF.

This clone occurred many times. Read sequence stops 3 residues before the CDR3 end, and the germline J gene provides the missing end. The J gene is TRBJ2-2, the V gene TRBV20-1; D may be TRBD1 (5 bases). V lost 0 bases, J lost 5 bases, and 10 bases lay in between. This CDR3 has 14 residues. CDR1 DFQATT and CDR2 SNEGSKA come from the germline V gene (reference sequence). The CDR3 region is CSARDPGNTGELFF. The covered CDR3 bases are TGCAGTGCTAGAGATCCAGGGAATACCGGGGAG.

This clone was counted ten times or more. The read terminates 3 residues ahead of where the CDR3 ends, so the germline J gene completes it. This chain uses TRBV4-2 with TRBJ1-5; perhaps TRBD1 as D (5 bases). The CDR3 is 20 residues long. CDR1 is LGHNA, CDR2 YNFKEQ, per germline. Trimming cost V 4 bases and J 0 bases, with 25 bases left between them. CDR3 DNA, as far as it was read: TGTGCCAGCAGCCCCGGCGTTACGGGGGTCGAATCCTTTAGCAATCAGCCC. Protein product: CASSPGVTGVESFSNQP. The entire CDR3 is CASSPGVTGVESFSNQPQHF.

This clone was observed at least ten times. The read finishes 3 residues shy of the CDR3 end, and the germline J gene is used to complete it. The chain uses TRBV19 and TRBJ2-3; 8 positions agree with TRBD2. Germline CDR1 and CDR2: LNHDA and SQIVND (reference sequence). The CDR3 consists of 15 residues. Trimming at V came to 6 bases and at J to 6 bases, leaving 11 bases not matched to a gene. The part of the CDR3 DNA that was read is TGTGCCAGTAGCCCGCGCGCGGGAGGTGCGGATACG. Its protein is CASSPRAGGADT. The entire CDR3 sequence reads CASSPRAGGADTQYF.

The table lists this clone with many counts. The read gets to within 3 residues of the CDR3 end, and the germline J gene fills in the rest. The V call is TRBV7-9, the J call TRBJ1-4, with a weak D call TRBD1 (5 bases). Germline V gene lookup returns CDR1 SEHNR and CDR2 FQNEAQ (reference sequence). The CDR3 runs to 15 residues. Trimming took 4 bases from V and 0 from J, leaving 9 bases between them. This chain's CDR3 is CASSSTRATNEKLFF. The sequenced part of the CDR3 DNA is TGTGCCAGCAGCTCCACCAGGGCAACTAATGAAAAA.

Concerning this clone itself: The read terminates 3 residues ahead of where the CDR3 ends, so the germline J gene completes it. The genes are TRBV6-2 or TRBV6-3 and TRBJ2-7; 7 nucleotides match TRBD2. The CDR3 is 15 amino acids. V shed 2 bases, J shed 1 base, and the junction held 5 bases outside the gene matches. CDR1 MNHEY and CDR2 SVGEGT come from the germline V gene. CDR3 residues: CASSYRYSGSYEQYF. Incomplete CDR3 DNA: TGTGCCAGCAGTTACAGATATAGCGGGTCCTACGAG.

As for this clone: The read is 3 residues too short to cover the CDR3 end, so that end is filled in from the germline J gene. The gene calls are TRBV7-2 and TRBJ2-2, with 12 bases aligning to TRBD1. CDR3 length equals 15 residues. Germline CDR1 and CDR2: SGHTA and FQGNSA. V shed 3 bases, J shed 5 bases, and the junction held 1 base outside the gene matches. The CDR3 bases that were read are TGTGCCAGCAGCTTGGGACAGGGGGCGACCGGGGAG. Translation: CASSLGQGATGE. The full CDR3 sequence reads CASSLGQGATGELFF.

Only a few counts were recorded for this clone. The CDR3 goes on 3 residues after the read ends, and that part is filled in from the germline J gene. The rearrangement joins TRBV20-1 to TRBJ2-1; D might be TRBD1 (6 bases). CDR3 size: 14 residues. Germline V gives CDR1 DFQATT, CDR2 SNEGSKA (reference sequence). V lost 6 bases, J lost 7 bases, and 19 bases lay in between. The sequenced part of the CDR3 DNA is TGCAGTGCAGGGCGGAGAACAGGGACGAATGAG. Encoded protein: CSAGRRTGTNE. In full, the CDR3 is CSAGRRTGTNEQFF.

Turning to this clone: The read ends 3 residues shy of where the CDR3 ends; the end is completed using the germline J gene. The rearrangement uses TRBV7-8 and TRBJ1-1, with D possibly being TRBD1 (6 bases). This CDR3 region has 15 residues. Per germline, CDR1 SGHVS and CDR2 FQNEAQ. The V and J ends lost 5 bases and 3 bases respectively, with 16 bases between them. CDR3 in amino acids: CASSKQQGQHTEAFF. The covered CDR3 bases are TGTGCCAGCAGCAAACAACAGGGCCAGCACACTGAA.

Concerning this clone itself: The observed sequence ends 3 residues before the CDR3 terminus, with the missing tail filled in from the germline J gene. The chain carries TRBV19 and TRBJ2-7; 9 bases line up with TRBD2. CDR1 and CDR2 (germline): LNHDA, SQIVND (reference sequence). This CDR3 has 15 amino acids. Trimming took 2 bases from V and 2 from J; bases not matched to a gene: 4. The part of the CDR3 DNA that was read is TGTGCCAGTAGTATAAGACTAGCGGAAACCTACGAG. Translating it yields CASSIRLAETYE. The CDR3, in full, reads CASSIRLAETYEQYF.

About this clone itself: This may be a read error: a much more frequent sequence differs by one nucleotide. The read finishes 3 residues shy of the CDR3 end, and the germline J gene is used to complete it. V usage is TRBV18 and J usage is TRBJ1-1, with TRBD1 as a possible D gene (5 bases). Germline V CDR1 and CDR2: KGHSH, LQKENI. This CDR3 has 13 residues. The CDR3 sequence: CASSPGGGSEAFF. The sequenced CDR3 bases are TGTGCCAGCTCACCGGGGGGGGGTAGCGAA. Full variable domain (missing parts from reference TRBV18 and TRBJ1-1): NAGVMQNPRHLVRRRGQEARLRCSPMKGHSHVYWYRQLPEEGLKFMVYLQKENIIDESGMPKERFSAEFPKEGPSILRIQQVVRGDSAAYFCASSPGGGSEAFFGQGTRLTVV.

With regard to this clone: The sequence runs out 3 residues before the end of the CDR3; the remainder is reconstructed from the germline J gene. The rearrangement joins TRBV7-3 to TRBJ2-1, with D maybe TRBD2 (5 bases). V lost 2 bases, J lost 9 bases, and 20 bases lay in between. CDR1 and CDR2 from the germline V gene are SGHTA and FQGTGA. The CDR3 totals 16 residues. The CDR3 loop is CASSLVLRQALAEQFF. Incomplete CDR3 DNA: TGTGCCAGCAGCTTAGTTTTGCGCCAGGCCCTAGCTGAG.